The next 28 T cell receptor beta chains were all read from a single sample in a study of response to subunit inactivated influenza vaccine. TCRdb redid the calling of the RT-PCR reads with MiXCR, one entry per CDR3 protein. The sample has 200,000 to 250,000 distinct CDR3 sequences; roughly an eighth are singletons. The sequencing here drew on non-naive T cells sorted from PBMCs, taken less than 15 days before vaccination. These receptors were collected from a man aged 45-65 years who received an inactivated influenza vaccine.

The chain joins TRBV28 to TRBJ1-2, with 10 bases that match TRBD1. CDR3 length: 17 amino acids. Germline-derived CDR1 and CDR2 are MDHEN and SYDVKM. Trimming removed 6 bases from V and 0 bases from J; junction bases left unmatched: 10. The CDR3 nucleotides read TGTGCCAGCAGGAAACCGGGACAGGGGCCGTCTAACTATGGCTACACCTTC. Translating it yields CASRKPGQGPSNYGYTF.

The gene calls are TRBV3-1 and TRBJ2-7; the D gene is possibly TRBD2 (6 bases). The germline V gene encodes CDR1 LGHDT and CDR2 YNNKEL (reference sequence). The V and J ends lost 4 bases and 3 bases respectively, with 13 bases between them. This CDR3 contains 14 residues. CDR3 nucleotides: TGTGCCAGCAGCCGATCTTCGACTAGCTACGAGCAGTACTTC. Its translation: CASSRSSTSYEQYF.

This clonotype was picked up a small number of times. Relative to the germline gene, one junction end is altered; a read error may explain this. V is TRBV20-1 and J is TRBJ2-1, with a weak D call TRBD2 (7 bases). CDR1 is DFQATT and CDR2 is SNEGSKA in the germline V gene (reference sequence). CDR3 length: 17 residues. As DNA, the CDR3 is TGCTGTGCTAGAGATCCCGGCTCGAGGGGGGGTATTAATGAGCAGTTCTTC. This translates into CCARDPGSRGGINEQFF.

In this sample, this clonotype turned up many times. This chain joins TRBV29-1 and TRBJ2-1; D could derive from TRBD1 or TRBD2 (5 bases each). Per the germline V gene, CDR1 is SQVTM and CDR2 is ANQGSEA. The CDR3 is 12 amino acids. The germline V and J ends were trimmed by 4 bases and 6 bases, with 10 bases remaining between them. In DNA form, the CDR3 reads TGCAGCGTTGGGGACGGGGCCAATGAGCAGTTCTTC. This gives the protein CSVGDGANEQFF.

This clonotype was found a few times. The gene calls are TRBV20-1 and TRBJ2-3, with TRBD1 matching 7 bases. The CDR3 has 13 residues. Germline V gene sequence: CDR1 DFQATT, CDR2 SNEGSKA (reference sequence). V gave up 3 bases and J gave up 6 bases; unmatched junction bases: 6. CDR3 sequence reads: CSASPTGEDTQYF. CDR3 in DNA: TGCAGTGCTAGCCCTACAGGGGAGGATACGCAGTATTTT.

The chain couples TRBV5-1 to TRBJ1-1; 9 nucleotides align to TRBD1. The CDR3 covers 13 residues. Germline trimming cut 5 bases from V and 10 bases from J; bases unmatched to any gene: 9. Germline V CDR1 and CDR2: SGHRS, YFSETQ. Here the CDR3 reads CASRAGTGSGAFF. CDR3 coding DNA: TGCGCCAGCAGGGCCGGGACAGGGTCCGGAGCTTTCTTT. The whole variable domain, filled in from reference TRBV5-1 and TRBJ1-1, reads KAGVTQTPRYLIKTRGQQVTLSCSPISGHRSVSWYQQTPGQGLQFLFEYFSETQRNKGNFPGRFSGRQFSNSRSEMNVSTLELGDSALYLCASRAGTGSGAFFGQGTRLTVV.

This chain uses TRBV25-1 with TRBJ1-1; no reliable D call. The germline V gene has CDR1 MGHDK and CDR2 SYGVNS. This CDR3 spans 14 amino acids. The V end lost 6 bases, the J end lost 1 base, and 12 bases lay between the germline ends. CDR3 DNA sequence: TGTGCCAGCAGCGGGCCGTCCCCGAACACTGAAGCTTTCTTT. Amino acid sequence: CASSGPSPNTEAFF.

This clonotype was found a few times. This chain links TRBV20-1 with TRBJ2-5, with D perhaps matching TRBD1 or TRBD2 (6 bases each). The CDR3 covers 12 residues. Germline CDR1 DFQATT, CDR2 SNEGSKA (reference sequence). The V end lost 6 bases, the J end lost 5 bases, and 13 bases lay between the germline ends. CDR3 coding DNA: TGCAGTGCGGAGGGGGACCGGGAGACCCAGTACTTC. Its protein is CSAEGDRETQYF.

The genes are TRBV14 and TRBJ2-5; D is ambiguous. Deletions cut 5 bases from V and 4 bases from J, with 11 bases between. The germline V gene has CDR1 SGHDN and CDR2 FVKESK. This CDR3 is built from 13 residues. CDR3 nucleotide sequence: TGTGCCAGCAGCTACTCAGGTGGAGAGACCCAGTACTTC. This sequence encodes CASSYSGGETQYF.

This clonotype was seen a handful of times. The chain is built from TRBV4-3 and TRBJ2-5; 8 positions agree with TRBD1. The V segment lost 4 bases and the J segment 5 bases; nucleotides outside the gene matches: 9. Per germline, CDR1 LGHNA and CDR2 YSLEER. This CDR3 has 15 amino acids. The CDR3 sequence: CASSRGQARGETQYF. CDR3 sequence (DNA): TGCGCCAGCAGCCGGGGACAGGCCCGAGGGGAGACCCAGTACTTC.

Ten or more counts support this clonotype. The rearrangement joins TRBV12-3 or TRBV12-4 to TRBJ2-3; D is uncertain. The CDR3 length is 14 residues. V was cut by 6 bases and J by 7 bases, with 17 bases left in between. CDR3 DNA: TGTGCCAGCAGCTTACTTGAAACCCTTAATACGCAGTATTTT. Encoded protein: CASSLLETLNTQYF.

This clonotype was picked up a small number of times. The genes are TRBV6-1 and TRBJ1-4; 11 bases are shared with TRBD1. Trimming cost V 6 bases and J 7 bases; bases outside gene matches: 4. This CDR3 region has 14 residues. Germline V gives CDR1 MNHNS, CDR2 SASEGT. This CDR3 is CASRGQGGGEKLFF. In nucleotides, the CDR3 is TGTGCCAGCAGGGGACAGGGGGGGGGTGAAAAACTGTTTTTT.

The chain joins TRBV6-2 or TRBV6-3 to TRBJ1-5, with D unclear. There are 17 residues in the CDR3. Germline V CDR1 and CDR2: MNHEY, SVGEGT. V lost 5 bases, J lost 2 bases, and 19 bases lay in between. CDR3 nucleotide sequence: TGTGCCAGCAGTCTCGCTTCGGGTATACCTGGCAATCAGCCCCAGCATTTT. Its translation: CASSLASGIPGNQPQHF.

This clonotype has ten or more counts. The genes are TRBV12-3 or TRBV12-4 and TRBJ2-7; TRBD2 agrees at 11 bases. Trimming at V came to 6 bases and at J to 6 bases, leaving 10 bases not matched to a gene. The CDR3 extends over 15 amino acids. The CDR3 DNA is TGTGCCAGCAGCCGAACTAGCGGGGGAGCCTTCGAGCAGTACTTC. Protein product: CASSRTSGGAFEQYF.

This clonotype was counted at least ten times. This rearrangement joins TRBV5-1 to TRBJ2-7; 10 bases align to TRBD2. The CDR3 covers 16 residues. Trimming cost V 1 base and J 2 bases; bases outside gene matches: 6. CDR1 and CDR2 (germline): SGHRS, YFSETQ. CDR3: CASSLLTSGLPYEQYF. CDR3 sequence (DNA): TGCGCCAGCAGCTTGTTGACTAGCGGGCTGCCCTACGAGCAGTACTTC. Drawing the rest from reference TRBV5-1 and TRBJ2-7, the complete variable domain is KAGVTQTPRYLIKTRGQQVTLSCSPISGHRSVSWYQQTPGQGLQFLFEYFSETQRNKGNFPGRFSGRQFSNSRSEMNVSTLELGDSALYLCASSLLTSGLPYEQYFGPGTRLTVT.

This clonotype was seen repeatedly, ten times or more. The rearrangement uses TRBV9 and TRBJ2-6; 8 bases agree with TRBD2. The CDR3 has 17 amino acids. V gave up 2 bases and J gave up 0 bases; unmatched junction bases: 4. Germline V gives CDR1 SGDLS, CDR2 YYNGEE. The CDR3 DNA reads TGTGCCAGCAGCGTCGACCGGGGGGGCTCTGGGGCCAACGTCCTGACTTTC. This sequence encodes CASSVDRGGSGANVLTF.

This clonotype was found a few times. The V gene is TRBV20-1, the J gene TRBJ1-5; the D gene is possibly TRBD1 (5 bases). The germline V gene has CDR1 DFQATT and CDR2 SNEGSKA (reference sequence). V shed 0 bases and J shed 5 bases, with 11 bases lying between them. The CDR3 length is 14 residues. The CDR3 loop is CSARDWQGDQPQHF. CDR3 sequence (DNA): TGCAGTGCTAGAGATTGGCAGGGCGATCAGCCCCAGCATTTT.

This clonotype was seen a handful of times. The chain employs TRBV7-9 and TRBJ2-7, with 7 positions matching TRBD1. V lost 5 bases, J lost 0 bases, and 7 bases stayed unmatched. CDR1 is SEHNR, CDR2 FQNEAQ, per germline (reference sequence). There are 15 residues in the CDR3. The CDR3 bases are TGTGCCAGCAGCCGAGACAGGGAAAGCTCCTACGAGCAGTACTTC. As protein: CASSRDRESSYEQYF.

The chain couples TRBV11-2 to TRBJ2-5; 16 bases map to TRBD2. J lost 4 bases, V lost 3 bases, and 8 bases had no gene match. CDR1 is SGHAT, CDR2 FQNNGV, per germline. This CDR3 is built from 18 residues. The CDR3 region has the DNA TGTGCCAGCAGCTTGCCTCGGGGACTAGCGGGGGGGCCAGAGACCCAGTACTTC. This translates into CASSLPRGLAGGPETQYF.

V and J are TRBV5-6 and TRBJ1-1, with D uncertain. Germline V gene data show CDR1 as SGHDT and CDR2 as YYEEEE. The CDR3 loop spans 13 amino acids. Between the trimmed V and J ends, which lost 1 base and 11 bases, there was a span of 15 bases. CDR3 loop: CASSLSAELFAFF. The CDR3 nucleotides are TGTGCCAGCAGCTTGTCAGCCGAGTTATTCGCTTTCTTT.

With regard to this clonotype: A read error is likely, as this CDR3 ends without the conserved phenylalanine or tryptophan. The rearrangement links TRBV29-1 to TRBJ1-1; 11 bases map to TRBD1. CDR1 and CDR2 (germline): SQVTM, ANQGSEA. The length of the CDR3 is 12 residues. Trimming at V came to 7 bases and at J to 3 bases, leaving 1 base not matched to a gene. The CDR3 loop is CSAGQGDTEAFS. CDR3 coding DNA: TGCAGCGCGGGACAGGGGGACACTGAAGCTTTCTCT.

This clonotype was found many times. The chain carries TRBV5-1 and TRBJ1-5; 7 nucleotides align to TRBD1. The trim removed 2 bases at V and 2 bases at J, leaving 4 bases unmatched. The germline gives CDR1 SGHRS, CDR2 YFSETQ. The CDR3 sequence is 15 residues long. CDR3 coding DNA: TGCGCCAGCAGCTTTACAGGGGATGGCAATCAGCCCCAGCATTTT. Translating it yields CASSFTGDGNQPQHF.

J is TRBJ2-6 and V is TRBV5-1; the D is unclear. The germline gives CDR1 SGHRS, CDR2 YFSETQ. CDR3 size: 16 residues. The ends were cut back, 2 bases at V and 0 bases at J, with 9 bases in the middle. Here the CDR3 reads CASSLGSGSGANVLTF. CDR3 DNA sequence: TGCGCCAGCAGCTTAGGTTCAGGCTCTGGGGCCAACGTCCTGACTTTC.

The gene calls are TRBV18 and TRBJ1-2, with 9 bases fitting TRBD1. The length of the CDR3 is 14 residues. The J segment lost 5 bases and the V segment lost 3 bases, leaving 4 bases of the junction unmatched. Germline CDR1 reads KGHSH; CDR2 reads LQKENI. The CDR3 DNA sequence: TGTGCCAGCTCACCTATCGGGACAGGGTATGGCTACACCTTC. Translating gives CASSPIGTGYGYTF.

This clonotype was counted a few times. The CDR3 loop reads CAWSGGAMNTEAFF. In nucleotides, the CDR3 is TGTGCCTGGAGTGGGGGCGCTATGAACACTGAAGCTTTCTTT. The V call is TRBV30, the J call TRBJ1-1; D may be TRBD1 (5 bases). V lost 1 base and J lost 0, with 9 bases in between. This CDR3 is 14 amino acids long. The germline V gene has CDR1 GTSNPN and CDR2 SVGIG (reference sequence).

V is TRBV12-3 or TRBV12-4 and J is TRBJ2-7; the match to TRBD1 covers 8 bases. Trimming took 7 bases from V and 1 from J; bases not matched to a gene: 9. The CDR3 sequence is 15 residues long. The DNA of the CDR3 is TGTGCCAGCACTCCCGACGGGACAGGTTCCTACGAGCAGTACTTC. Translation: CASTPDGTGSYEQYF.

This clonotype has a count of ten or more. The V and J genes are TRBV28 and TRBJ2-5; D not certain. The V end lost 3 bases, the J end lost 1 base, and 9 bases lay between the germline ends. Germline V gene lookup returns CDR1 MDHEN and CDR2 SYDVKM. The CDR3 length is 14 residues. The CDR3 sequence is CASSLSSVQETQYF. CDR3 nucleotides: TGTGCCAGCAGTTTGAGCAGTGTCCAAGAGACCCAGTACTTC.

Only a few counts were recorded for this clonotype. This rearrangement joins TRBV5-5 to TRBJ2-3, with 11 bases matching TRBD1. The CDR3 covers 17 residues. Germline CDR1 reads SGHKS; CDR2 reads YYEKEE (reference sequence). V gave up 4 bases and J gave up 6 bases; unmatched junction bases: 13. The CDR3, as DNA: TGTGCCAGCAGCCACCTCGGGACAGGGGGAGGTCGGGATACGCAGTATTTT. Translated: CASSHLGTGGGRDTQYF.